The clone carrying this T cell receptor beta chain appeared a few times. The same CDR3 can be traced to other DNA sequences in this sample. Seattle patients were enrolled during active infection and followed longitudinally. Germline CDR1 and CDR2: GTSNPN and SVGIG (reference sequence). Trimming took 3 bases from V and 1 from J, leaving 7 bases between them. This CDR3 is built from 13 residues. This record belongs to a study of blood T cell repertoires in COVID-19. For the study at large: Specimens from acute and convalescent COVID-19 originated in the United States, Italy and Spain.

Generated by immunoSEQ multiplex PCR, the TCRdb table keeps only in-frame clones and is missing some. The sample contains some 500,000 clones, roughly 89% of which appear only once. Material for sequencing was peripheral blood. This TCR was sampled from a woman aged 45 to 65 with COVID-19, enrolled during active disease. The V call is TRBV30, the J call TRBJ1-5, with D uncertain. CDR3 in amino acids: CAWSGGSNQPQHF. In DNA, the CDR3 is TGTGCCTGGAGCGGAGGGAGCAATCAGCCCCAGCATTTT.